This entry lists 27 T cell receptor beta chains sequenced from one sample in a study of blood T cell repertoires in COVID-19. The method was immunoSEQ multiplex PCR; TCRdb's version includes in-frame clones alone and lacks a portion of them. The sample holds nearly 200,000 clones, about four fifths seen once. The sequencing sample was made of peripheral blood. The receptors were sampled from a woman in her 70s with active or convalescent COVID-19.

A few counts support this clone. V and J are TRBV4-2 and TRBJ2-3; TRBD2 agrees at 8 bases. The CDR3 sequence is 16 residues long. Germline V gene data show CDR1 as LGHNA and CDR2 as YNFKEQ. The trim removed 1 base at V and 6 bases at J, leaving 9 bases unmatched. The CDR3 protein is CASSQGPAGGQDTQYF. The DNA for the CDR3 is TGTGCCAGCAGCCAAGGTCCGGCGGGAGGCCAGGATACGCAGTATTTT.

The rearrangement uses TRBV5-1 and TRBJ2-5; 11 nucleotides line up with TRBD1. With V trimmed by 4 bases and J by 5 bases, 7 bases remained unmatched. The CDR3 covers 15 residues. CDR1 is SGHRS and CDR2 is YFSETQ in the germline V gene. The CDR3 DNA reads as TGCGCCAGCAGCACCGGGACAGGGGGGGAGGAGACCCAGTACTTC. Amino acids: CASSTGTGGEETQYF.

CDR3 in amino acids: CASSSGQASYEQYF. Here the CDR3 DNA reads TGTGCCAGCAGTTCGGGACAGGCATCCTACGAGCAGTACTTC. The V gene is TRBV6-5, the J gene TRBJ2-7, with 8 positions matching TRBD1. The CDR3 extends over 14 amino acids. Looked up from germline, CDR1 is MNHEY and CDR2 is SVGAGI. The junction had 3 bases not matched to a gene; V was cut back by 4 bases and J by 1 base.

The chain uses TRBV5-6 and TRBJ2-1; 8 bases line up with TRBD1. V trimming: 6 bases; J trimming: 8 bases; junction bases outside the gene matches: 10. The CDR3 sequence is 14 residues long. Per the germline V gene, CDR1 is SGHDT and CDR2 is YYEEEE. CDR3 sequence: CASTTIRTGHEQFF. CDR3 coding DNA: TGTGCCAGCACCACCATTAGGACAGGGCATGAGCAGTTCTTC.

The chain links TRBV6-5 to TRBJ2-7; 14 bases are a match to TRBD2. The CDR3 length is 16 residues. The V segment lost 0 bases and the J segment 6 bases; nucleotides outside the gene matches: 4. CDR1 is MNHEY and CDR2 is SVGAGI in the germline V gene. The chain's CDR3 is CASSYSGTSGRSEQYF. The DNA of the CDR3 is TGTGCCAGCAGTTACTCCGGGACTAGCGGGAGATCCGAGCAGTACTTC.

The chain links TRBV5-5 to TRBJ1-3; D is ambiguous. Per the germline V gene, CDR1 is SGHKS and CDR2 is YYEKEE (reference sequence). The germline V and J ends were trimmed by 5 bases and 0 bases, with 12 bases remaining between them. The CDR3 consists of 15 residues. Here the CDR3 reads CASSLTQNSGNTIYF. Here the CDR3 DNA reads TGTGCCAGCAGTTTGACACAAAACTCTGGAAACACCATATATTTT.

V and J are TRBV25-1 and TRBJ2-3; 10 bases fit TRBD1. Germline CDR1 MGHDK, CDR2 SYGVNS. CDR3 size: 14 residues. The ends lost 5 bases at V and 6 bases at J; junction bases unmatched: 5. CDR3 nucleotides: TGTGCCAGCAGTCGCGGGACAGGGGTTGATACGCAGTATTTT. Residues: CASSRGTGVDTQYF.

The rearrangement joins TRBV29-1 to TRBJ2-5; perhaps TRBD1 as D (5 bases). The CDR3 consists of 12 residues. Germline lookup yields CDR1 SQVTM and CDR2 ANQGSEA. Trimming pared 3 bases from V and 4 bases from J, leaving 9 bases between. The DNA for the CDR3 is TGCAGCGTTGAGGTGCAGGGAGAGACCCAGTACTTC. Its protein product is CSVEVQGETQYF.

CDR3 protein: CASSQEGQGVETQYF. Written as DNA, the CDR3 is TGTGCCAGCAGCCAAGAGGGCCAGGGGGTAGAGACCCAGTACTTC. V usage is TRBV3-1 (or the pseudogene TRBV3-2) and J usage is TRBJ2-5, with 7 bases fitting TRBD1. V was pared by 0 bases and J by 4 bases, with 5 bases of the junction left unmatched. The CDR3 is 15 residues long. Germline assignment: CDR1 LGHDT and CDR2 YNNKEL (reference sequence).

The V and J genes are TRBV4-1 and TRBJ2-4; TRBD2 matches 7 bases. V trimming: 1 base; J trimming: 3 bases; junction bases outside the gene matches: 12. Germline lookup yields CDR1 MGHRA and CDR2 YSYEKL. The CDR3 has 18 amino acids. CDR3 coding DNA: TGCGCCAGCAGCCAAGCTTGGGGGGAGGCTAGCGGCAAAAACATTCAGTACTTC. Protein: CASSQAWGEASGKNIQYF.

The chain links TRBV5-1 to TRBJ2-5; perhaps TRBD1 as D (5 bases). The V gene's germline CDR1 is SGHRS and CDR2 YFSETQ. The CDR3 is made up of 14 amino acids. Between the trimmed V and J ends, which lost 0 bases and 5 bases, there was a span of 11 bases. This CDR3 reads CASSLGTPLETQYF. As DNA, the CDR3 is TGCGCCAGCAGCTTGGGGACACCACTGGAGACCCAGTACTTC. Full variable domain (remainder filled in from reference TRBV5-1 and TRBJ2-5): KAGVTQTPRYLIKTRGQQVTLSCSPISGHRSVSWYQQTPGQGLQFLFEYFSETQRNKGNFPGRFSGRQFSNSRSEMNVSTLELGDSALYLCASSLGTPLETQYFGPGTRLLVL.

The chain employs TRBV7-9 and TRBJ2-7, with 8 bases that match TRBD1. Per the germline V gene, CDR1 is SEHNR and CDR2 is FQNEAQ (reference sequence). The CDR3 covers 14 residues. Germline trimming cut 6 bases from V and 9 bases from J; bases unmatched to any gene: 13. The CDR3 here is CASSGPGGARGQYF. The CDR3 DNA reads as TGTGCCAGCAGTGGGCCAGGGGGCGCGAGGGGGCAGTACTTC.

This chain connects TRBV4-1 to TRBJ2-7, with TRBD1 matching over 8 bases. With V trimmed by 0 bases and J by 3 bases, 4 bases remained unmatched. CDR1 and CDR2 (germline): MGHRA, YSYEKL. The length of the CDR3 is 15 residues. DNA of the CDR3: TGCGCCAGCAGCCAAGATCGGACAGGGATCTACGAGCAGTACTTC. It specifies CASSQDRTGIYEQYF.

The gene calls are TRBV19 and TRBJ1-2; 8 bases map to TRBD1. Germline CDR1 reads LNHDA; CDR2 reads SQIVND (reference sequence). Trimming removed 3 bases from V and 7 bases from J; junction bases left unmatched: 4. CDR3 length equals 13 residues. CDR3 nucleotides: TGTGCCAGTAGTATCGGGACAGGTGGTGGCTACACCTTC. This sequence encodes CASSIGTGGGYTF.

This chain joins TRBV18 and TRBJ2-1, with D possibly being TRBD1 (6 bases). This CDR3 region has 15 residues. V lost 0 bases and J lost 6, with 12 bases in between. CDR1 is KGHSH and CDR2 is LQKENI in the germline V gene. The CDR3, as DNA: TGTGCCAGCTCACCACCGGGGGCGGTAATCAATGAGCAGTTCTTC. It specifies CASSPPGAVINEQFF.

J is TRBJ2-1 and V is TRBV7-9; D gene unclear. The CDR3 is made up of 13 amino acids. V was shortened by 0 bases and J by 12 bases, with 12 bases between the two germline ends. Germline lookup yields CDR1 SEHNR and CDR2 FQNEAQ (reference sequence). CDR3 sequence: CASSLALSSGQFF. In nucleotides, the CDR3 is TGTGCCAGCAGCTTAGCGCTTAGTTCAGGGCAGTTCTTC.

The chain recombines TRBV27 with TRBJ2-7, with TRBD2 as a possible D gene (6 bases). The V gene's germline CDR1 is MNHEY and CDR2 SMNVEV (reference sequence). V lost 5 bases to trimming and J lost 6 bases, with 20 bases between them. The length of the CDR3 is 15 residues. The CDR3 protein is CASSPWGEMAGEQYF. As DNA, the CDR3 is TGTGCCAGCAGTCCTTGGGGGGAGATGGCGGGCGAGCAGTACTTC.

The chain combines TRBV13 with TRBJ2-7; 11 bases align to TRBD2. J gave up 0 bases and V 4 bases, and 8 bases lay outside the gene matches. From germline, CDR1 is PRHDT and CDR2 FYEKMQ (reference sequence). The CDR3 consists of 17 residues. The chain's CDR3 is CASSSRTSGRSSYEQYF. The CDR3 DNA follows: TGTGCCAGCAGCTCGCGGACTAGCGGGCGGAGCTCCTACGAGCAGTACTTC.

This clone was seen only once. The gene calls are TRBV6-1 and TRBJ2-5, with D tentatively TRBD1 (5 bases). V lost 1 base, J lost 0 bases, and 15 bases lay in between. This CDR3 spans 17 amino acids. Germline CDR1 and CDR2: MNHNS and SASEGT. The CDR3 spells CASSEVGRLGYQETQYF. The DNA of the CDR3 is TGTGCCAGCAGTGAAGTGGGGCGACTGGGGTACCAAGAGACCCAGTACTTC.

The rearrangement joins TRBV5-4 to TRBJ1-2, with 9 bases that match TRBD1. Losses at the gene ends were 2 bases for V and 7 bases for J; bases not matched to a gene: 9. This CDR3 is 15 amino acids long. Germline assignment: CDR1 SGHNT and CDR2 YYREEE (reference sequence). The DNA of the CDR3 is TGTGCCAGCAGCTTTCCGGGACAGGGTTTACTTGGCTACACCTTC. Amino acids: CASSFPGQGLLGYTF.

This chain joins TRBV9 and TRBJ2-1; TRBD2 agrees at 9 bases. Germline CDR1 is SGDLS and CDR2 is YYNGEE. Trimming cost V 3 bases and J 7 bases; bases outside gene matches: 11. The CDR3 loop spans 16 amino acids. CDR3 region: CASSARGRESMNEQFF. CDR3 nucleotides: TGTGCCAGCAGCGCGCGCGGGAGGGAATCGATGAATGAGCAGTTCTTC.

The chain links TRBV7-9 to TRBJ2-4; TRBD2 aligns across 7 bases. The CDR3 covers 13 residues. Trimming took 6 bases from V and 9 from J; bases not matched to a gene: 8. The germline CDR1 and CDR2 sequences are SEHNR and FQNEAQ (reference sequence). Here the CDR3 reads CASSRYPGGIQYF. CDR3 DNA: TGTGCCAGCAGTCGTTATCCGGGGGGCATTCAGTACTTC.

The chain has TRBV4-1 and TRBJ2-3, with 7 bases identical to TRBD2. V lost 0 bases, J lost 0 bases, and 9 bases stayed unmatched. The CDR3 has 18 residues. Germline V lookup: CDR1 MGHRA, CDR2 YSYEKL. The DNA for the CDR3 is TGCGCCAGCAGCCAAGATGGGGCGGGAGACGGAAGCACAGATACGCAGTATTTT. It specifies CASSQDGAGDGSTDTQYF.

This chain connects TRBV7-3 to TRBJ2-3, with TRBD2 matching over 8 bases. The length of the CDR3 is 15 residues. Per germline, CDR1 SGHTA and CDR2 FQGTGA. The V and J ends lost 1 base and 4 bases, in that order; junction bases with no gene match: 4. CDR3 in DNA: TGTGCCAGCAGCTTAAATTCCGGGAGGGCAGATACGCAGTATTTT. Translating gives CASSLNSGRADTQYF.

The V and J genes are TRBV4-1 and TRBJ2-7, with 11 bases identical to TRBD2. This CDR3 comprises 13 residues. V was clipped by 3 bases and J by 12 bases; unmatched bases: 7. Germline V gene sequence: CDR1 MGHRA, CDR2 YSYEKL. The DNA of the CDR3 is TGCGCCAGCAGCCAGGTACTAGCGGGGGCGTCGTACTTC. Its translation: CASSQVLAGASYF.

V gene TRBV5-1 combines with J gene TRBJ2-1, with TRBD1 matching 7 bases. With 3 bases clipped from V and 7 bases from J, the junction kept 10 bases outside the gene matches. The germline V gene encodes CDR1 SGHRS and CDR2 YFSETQ. The CDR3 runs 15 residues. The CDR3 nucleotides read TGCGCCAGCAGCTACCGGGACAGAGGGATTAATGAGCAGTTCTTC. This sequence encodes CASSYRDRGINEQFF.

This chain connects TRBV5-6 to TRBJ1-1; D may be TRBD1 (5 bases). The germline V and J ends were trimmed by 1 base and 2 bases, with 18 bases remaining between them. Per germline, CDR1 SGHDT and CDR2 YYEEEE. The CDR3 covers 17 residues. CDR3 coding DNA: TGTGCCAGCAGCTTGAGACCAGCGGGGGTGGGAAACACTGAAGCTTTCTTT. It yields the protein CASSLRPAGVGNTEAFF.